This passage covers 25 T cell receptor beta chains from one sample sequenced in a study of blood T cell repertoires in COVID-19 (dated by TCRdb to about 2020). Library preparation used the immunoSEQ multiplex PCR assay. TCRdb stores this immuneACCESS table with in-frame sequences only. Part of the clones is absent; in the studies checked, under half of the shortfall reflects unresolved V genes, and no reason is known for the rest. Within this sample are about 110,000 clones, with 80% to 90% of them counted one time only. The ten largest account for 7% to 9.5% of the sample. Sequenced sample: peripheral blood. The receptors originated from a woman aged 80 or older with active or convalescent COVID-19.

This clone was observed a few times. The germline gene is not matched at one end of the junction; a read error may be the cause. This chain links TRBV7-7 with TRBJ2-1; 12 bases are shared with TRBD2. Germline V lookup: CDR1 SSHAT, CDR2 FNYEAQ (reference sequence). The CDR3 is 13 residues long. The DNA for the CDR3 is TGTGCTAGCAGCAAACGACTAGCGGGAGACAAGTTCTTC. Translation: CASSKRLAGDKFF.

The CDR3 DNA is TGTGCCAGCAGCTCGGGACAGGCGAACACCGGGGAGCTGTTTTTT. Residues: CASSSGQANTGELFF. The V gene is TRBV5-4, the J gene TRBJ2-2, with 8 bases lining up with TRBD1. Germline assignment: CDR1 SGHNT and CDR2 YYREEE (reference sequence). This CDR3 is built from 15 residues. The ends lost 3 bases at V and 0 bases at J; junction bases unmatched: 1.

This clone has only one observation. J is TRBJ1-2 and V is TRBV9; D call uncertain. With 6 bases removed from V and 0 bases from J, the gap between germline ends came to 12 bases. This CDR3 spans 14 amino acids. From germline, CDR1 is SGDLS and CDR2 YYNGEE. The CDR3 region has the DNA TGTGCCAGCAAGCGAGGGTCGGCTAACTATGGCTACACCTTC. Translated, it gives CASKRGSANYGYTF.

This clone was recorded a few times. The chain uses TRBV11-2 and TRBJ1-2; the D gene is possibly TRBD1 (5 bases). V lost 1 base to trimming and J lost 3 bases, with 9 bases between them. From germline, CDR1 is SGHAT and CDR2 FQNNGV. The CDR3 is 14 residues long. CDR3 loop: CASSLVGRDYGYTF. The CDR3 DNA is TGTGCCAGCAGCTTAGTAGGCAGGGACTATGGCTACACCTTC.

The rearrangement links TRBV3-1 (or the pseudogene TRBV3-2) to TRBJ1-2, with a tentative D call TRBD1 (6 bases). The CDR3 covers 13 residues. Per germline, CDR1 LGHDT and CDR2 YNNKEL (reference sequence). The V end lost 0 bases, the J end lost 7 bases, and 9 bases lay between the germline ends. DNA of the CDR3: TGTGCCAGCAGCCAAGAAGGGGGGGCTGGCTACACCTTC. Amino acids: CASSQEGGAGYTF.

This chain links TRBV15 with TRBJ1-5; the D is unclear. This CDR3 has 16 residues. V lost 5 bases, J lost 0 bases, and 14 bases lay in between. Germline V gene sequence: CDR1 LNHNV, CDR2 YYDKDF (reference sequence). The CDR3 here is CATSAVGSYSNQPQHF. CDR3 nucleotide sequence: TGTGCCACCAGCGCTGTGGGCAGTTATAGCAATCAGCCCCAGCATTTT.

This clone was seen a few times. The chain links TRBV3-1 (or the pseudogene TRBV3-2) to TRBJ2-2; 12 nucleotides match TRBD2. Germline-derived CDR1 and CDR2 are LGHDT and YNNKEL (reference sequence). This CDR3 has 16 residues. The ends lost 5 bases at V and 7 bases at J; junction bases unmatched: 8. CDR3 residues: CASSSGTSGLGGELFF. CDR3 DNA: TGTGCCAGCAGCTCCGGGACTAGCGGGCTTGGCGGGGAGCTGTTTTTT.

The chain's CDR3 is CASSQNQPTSGGYNEQFF. For the CDR3, the DNA is TGCGCCAGCAGCCAAAACCAACCGACTAGCGGAGGTTACAATGAGCAGTTCTTC. This chain links TRBV4-1 with TRBJ2-1, with 9 bases aligning to TRBD2. The CDR3 totals 18 residues. V trimming: 2 bases; J trimming: 4 bases; junction bases outside the gene matches: 12. The V gene's germline CDR1 is MGHRA and CDR2 YSYEKL.

V and J are TRBV5-1 and TRBJ2-7; a possible D gene is TRBD2 (5 bases). V was cut by 0 bases and J by 4 bases, with 5 bases left in between. This CDR3 region has 12 residues. Germline-derived CDR1 and CDR2 are SGHRS and YFSETQ. The DNA for the CDR3 is TGCGCCAGCAGCTTGGGAGGGTACGAGCAGTACTTC. It is translated as CASSLGGYEQYF.

The chain employs TRBV29-1 and TRBJ2-1, with D possibly TRBD2 on 5 matching bases. This CDR3 has 12 residues. V lost 6 bases to trimming and J lost 8 bases, with 14 bases between them. In germline, CDR1 is SQVTM, CDR2 ANQGSEA. CDR3 sequence (DNA): TGCAGCGTGGGCGGACTCCTGGATGAGCAGTTCTTC. Protein: CSVGGLLDEQFF.

This rearrangement joins TRBV4-2 to TRBJ1-4; a possible D gene is TRBD1 (6 bases). Germline values: CDR1 LGHNA, CDR2 YNFKEQ. The CDR3 length is 17 residues. V lost 2 bases to trimming and J lost 0 bases, with 13 bases between them. CDR3 sequence reads: CASSQSMGGPTNEKLFF. As DNA, the CDR3 is TGTGCCAGCAGCCAATCTATGGGGGGGCCAACTAATGAAAAACTGTTTTTT.

The chain recombines TRBV18 with TRBJ1-2; D is perhaps TRBD1 (5 bases). The germline gives CDR1 KGHSH, CDR2 LQKENI. The CDR3 length is 17 residues. V was clipped by 2 bases and J by 4 bases, with 20 bases between them. The CDR3 DNA reads as TGTGCCAGCTCACCAAATTTTCAGGGAGGAAGTGTCTATGGCTACACCTTC. The encoded protein is CASSPNFQGGSVYGYTF.

The chain recombines TRBV20-1 with TRBJ1-1, with a possible D match to TRBD1 (5 bases). This CDR3 comprises 11 residues. CDR1 DFQATT and CDR2 SNEGSKA come from the germline V gene (reference sequence). The CDR3 loop reads CSRGGKTEAFF. In DNA form, the CDR3 reads TGCAGCCGGGGGGGGAAAACTGAAGCTTTCTTT.

This clone was detected only once. The chain joins TRBV11-2 to TRBJ1-5; D unresolved. This CDR3 is built from 14 residues. Per the germline V gene, CDR1 is SGHAT and CDR2 is FQNNGV. Trimming left V 6 bases short and J 1 base short, with 10 bases between. CDR3 residues: CASSHAGSNQPQHF. CDR3 nucleotide sequence: TGTGCCAGCAGTCACGCGGGCAGCAATCAGCCCCAGCATTTT. The full variable domain, in which reference TRBV11-2 and TRBJ1-5 provide the parts outside the CDR3, is EAGVAQSPRYKIIEKRQSVAFWCNPISGHATLYWYQQILGQGPKLLIQFQNNGVVDDSQLPKDRFSAERLKGVDSTLKIQPAKLEDSAVYLCASSHAGSNQPQHFGDGTRLSIL.

The CDR3 reads CASSQGQGADTQYF. The CDR3, as DNA: TGTGCCAGCAGCCAGGGACAGGGCGCAGATACGCAGTATTTT. The chain employs TRBV3-1 (or the pseudogene TRBV3-2) and TRBJ2-3; 9 nucleotides line up with TRBD1. CDR3 length: 14 amino acids. V trimming: 3 bases; J trimming: 4 bases; junction bases outside the gene matches: 2. In germline, CDR1 is LGHDT, CDR2 YNNKEL (reference sequence).

This clone appeared once. The genes are TRBV5-1 and TRBJ1-1; weak D call: TRBD1 (5 bases). The CDR3 spans 15 residues. Trimming took 4 bases from V and 1 from J, leaving 14 bases between them. CDR1 SGHRS and CDR2 YFSETQ come from the germline V gene. DNA of the CDR3: TGCGCCAGCAGCCCACAAGGGGTTCGGAACACTGAAGCTTTCTTT. Its protein product is CASSPQGVRNTEAFF.

This chain joins TRBV28 and TRBJ1-4, with D possibly matching TRBD1 (6 bases). From germline, CDR1 is MDHEN and CDR2 SYDVKM. The CDR3 is made up of 14 amino acids. V lost 1 base, J lost 8 bases, and 11 bases lay in between. The CDR3 DNA is TGTGCCAGCAGTTTATTTCAGGGGCGAGAAAAACTGTTTTTT. It is translated as CASSLFQGREKLFF.

The rearrangement joins TRBV6-4 to TRBJ2-7, with TRBD2 matching over 7 bases. The V segment lost 4 bases and the J segment 0 bases; nucleotides outside the gene matches: 15. Germline V gives CDR1 MRHNA, CDR2 SNTAGT. The CDR3 sequence is 18 residues long. CDR3 loop: CASSVRLGRETGSYEQYF. CDR3 nucleotide sequence: TGTGCCAGCAGTGTCCGGTTGGGGCGGGAGACCGGCTCCTACGAGCAGTACTTC.

For the CDR3, the DNA is TGTGCCAGCAGCTATGGACAGGCGGCAGATACGCAGTATTTT. Its protein is CASSYGQAADTQYF. The chain combines TRBV7-2 with TRBJ2-3, with 7 bases identical to TRBD1. Trimming took 4 bases from V and 4 from J; bases not matched to a gene: 5. The CDR3 totals 14 residues. Germline V gene lookup returns CDR1 SGHTA and CDR2 FQGNSA.

This clone was seen a handful of times. The chain uses TRBV5-4 and TRBJ1-6; 10 nucleotides agree with TRBD1. The CDR3 is made up of 19 amino acids. Unmatched junction bases numbered 14, after V lost 3 bases and J lost 5 bases. CDR1 is SGHNT and CDR2 is YYREEE in the germline V gene (reference sequence). CDR3 amino acids: CASSSRQGAIPIDNSPLHF. CDR3 nucleotide sequence: TGTGCCAGCAGCTCTCGACAGGGGGCTATTCCTATAGATAATTCACCCCTCCACTTT.

The V call is TRBV28, the J call TRBJ1-2; D might be TRBD1 (6 bases). Germline V CDR1 and CDR2: MDHEN, SYDVKM. The CDR3 has 15 amino acids. The V gene lost 8 bases and the J gene lost 3 bases, with 19 bases spanning the gap. The CDR3 DNA follows: TGTGCCAGCGGGGGAGGGGGGAATCGTCACTATGGCTACACCTTC. It encodes CASGGGGNRHYGYTF.

The gene calls are TRBV19 and TRBJ2-1, with 7 bases fitting TRBD1. Germline lookup yields CDR1 LNHDA and CDR2 SQIVND (reference sequence). This CDR3 has 14 residues. The V gene end was trimmed by 9 bases and the J gene end by 5 bases; junction bases not matched to a gene: 10. CDR3 region: CASNRDSVHNEQFF. CDR3 nucleotides: TGTGCCAGCAACCGGGACAGCGTCCACAATGAGCAGTTCTTC.

The CDR3 region has the DNA TGTGCCAGCATCAATAGGGGTGGGGCTACCAAGATAACGCCAGATACGCAGTATTTT. It yields the protein CASINRGGATKITPDTQYF. This sequence joins TRBV21-1 and TRBJ2-3; TRBD1 is the table's D call and was not checked against the DNA. TRBV21-1 is described as a pseudogene. This CDR3 has 19 residues.

The CDR3 DNA follows: TGTGCCAGCAGTTCCCAGGGCAATCCCTACAATGAGCAGTTCTTC. Its translation is CASSSQGNPYNEQFF. The chain has TRBV28 and TRBJ2-1; tentatively, D is TRBD1 (5 bases). CDR3 length equals 15 residues. The V gene's germline CDR1 is MDHEN and CDR2 SYDVKM. The ends were cut back, 4 bases at V and 2 bases at J, with 12 bases in the middle.

DNA for the CDR3: TGCGCCAGACAGGCCTCCTATAATTCACCCCTCCACTTT. It encodes CARQASYNSPLHF. The chain combines TRBV23-1 with TRBJ1-6, with a weak D call TRBD1 (5 bases). TRBV23-1 counts as an open reading frame of uncertain function. Trimming stripped 9 bases from V and 0 bases from J, with 6 bases between. The CDR3 runs 13 residues.